The present entry profiles one T cell receptor beta chain with its context. The data were taken from a study of blood T cell repertoires in COVID-19. Study overall: Sites in the United States, Italy and Spain provided acute and convalescent COVID-19 samples.

Original analysis: Amplification of reference gene primers was used by the study to estimate nucleated cell counts. This table comes from immunoSEQ multiplex PCR, and its TCRdb copy is limited to in-frame clones, with some not included. V and J calls plus clone size are reproduced from that table; the DNA served to infer D and trimming. This table holds tens of thousands of clones, about 86% found once. The CDR3 length is 12 residues. Germline loops: CDR1 SEHNR, CDR2 FQNEAQ (reference sequence). V was trimmed by 10 bases and J by 3 bases, leaving 13 bases between them. The V and J genes are TRBV7-9 and TRBJ2-7, with D possibly TRBD2 on 6 matching bases. This clonotype was sampled from a human donor in a cohort sampled during active COVID-19. The sequencing sample was made of peripheral blood. The DNA for the CDR3 is TGTGCCACCGGGACTCTGAGCTACGAGCAGTACTTC. This codes for CATGTLSYEQYF. Full variable domain (remainder filled in from reference TRBV7-9 and TRBJ2-7): DTGVSQNPRHKITKRGQNVTFRCDPISEHNRLYWYRQTLGQGPEFLTYFQNEAQLEKSRLLSDRFSAERPKGSFSTLEIQRTEQGDSAMYLCATGTLSYEQYFGPGTRLTVT.